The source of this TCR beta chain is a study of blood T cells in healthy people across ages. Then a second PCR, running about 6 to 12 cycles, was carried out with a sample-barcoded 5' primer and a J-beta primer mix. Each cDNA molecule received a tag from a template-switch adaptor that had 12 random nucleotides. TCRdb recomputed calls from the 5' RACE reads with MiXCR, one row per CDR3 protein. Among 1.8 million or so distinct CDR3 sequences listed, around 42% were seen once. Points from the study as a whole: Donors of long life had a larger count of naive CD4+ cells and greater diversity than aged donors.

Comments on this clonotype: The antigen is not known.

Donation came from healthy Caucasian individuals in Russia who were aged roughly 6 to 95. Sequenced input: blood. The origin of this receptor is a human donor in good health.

CDR3 coding DNA: TGTGCCAGCAGCATGGGGGGGGTCTGGGGCACCCAGGGAGATACGCAGTATTTT. Translated, it gives CASSMGGVWGTQGDTQYF. This chain links TRBV5-5 with TRBJ2-3; 7 nucleotides line up with TRBD2. Trimming at V came to 4 bases and at J to 5 bases, leaving 19 bases not matched to a gene. CDR3 length equals 18 residues. Germline assignment: CDR1 SGHKS and CDR2 YYEKEE (reference sequence).